The 20 T cell receptor beta chains listed next were all sequenced from one sample in a study of CD8 T cells in ankylosing spondylitis. TCRdb re-called the 5' RACE reads with MiXCR, one entry per CDR3 protein. The data hold about 130,000 distinct CDR3 sequences, with approximately 14% observed a single time. The sequenced sample was blood, either unsorted or a sorted T cell fraction (not recorded which). The receptor source for this set is a female donor with ankylosing spondylitis or in good health (not recorded which).

Ten or more counts support this clonotype. The CDR3 loop is CAIRGGTVSYGYTF. The CDR3 DNA reads TGTGCCATCAGAGGAGGGACAGTGAGTTATGGCTACACCTTC. This chain joins TRBV10-3 and TRBJ1-2; TRBD1 agrees at 7 bases. Germline CDR1 is ENHRY and CDR2 is SYGVKD. This CDR3 has 14 residues. V dropped 6 bases and J dropped 5; count of bases not matched to a gene: 9.

The sample holds many counts of this clonotype. This sequence joins TRBV6-2 or TRBV6-3 and TRBJ2-7; 7 bases agree with TRBD2. Germline CDR1 MNHEY, CDR2 SVGEGT. The CDR3 is 14 amino acids. V was clipped by 9 bases and J by 6 bases; unmatched bases: 14. In nucleotides, the CDR3 is TGTGCCAGTAACCCACCGGGAGGTCCCTCCGAGCAGTACTTC. It yields the protein CASNPPGGPSEQYF.

The chain carries TRBV27 and TRBJ1-5; 12 nucleotides match TRBD1. The V gene end was trimmed by 6 bases and the J gene end by 10 bases; junction bases not matched to a gene: 7. This CDR3 region has 14 residues. Germline lookup yields CDR1 MNHEY and CDR2 SMNVEV (reference sequence). For the CDR3, the DNA is TGTGCCAGCAGCCCCGGGACAGGGGGCTTACCCCAGCATTTT. Amino acid sequence: CASSPGTGGLPQHF.

This clonotype has more than one count but fewer than ten. The CDR3 DNA follows: TGCGCCAGCAGCCGCCAACCAAGGACTCAAGAGACCCAGTACTTC. Translation gives CASSRQPRTQETQYF. The rearrangement joins TRBV5-1 to TRBJ2-5; perhaps TRBD2 as D (5 bases). Deletions cut 4 bases from V and 2 bases from J, with 15 bases between. Germline assignment: CDR1 SGHRS and CDR2 YFSETQ. This CDR3 contains 15 residues.

This clonotype has more than one count but fewer than ten. This rearrangement joins TRBV4-2 to TRBJ2-7; D unclear. The V end lost 2 bases, the J end lost 8 bases, and 19 bases lay between the germline ends. Germline loops: CDR1 LGHNA, CDR2 YNFKEQ. This CDR3 has 15 amino acids. CDR3: CASSQSRATAGQQYF. CDR3 bases: TGTGCCAGCAGCCAATCCCGGGCCACAGCAGGCCAGCAGTACTTC.

The J gene is TRBJ2-3, the V gene TRBV20-1, with 7 bases fitting TRBD1. The germline V gene has CDR1 DFQATT and CDR2 SNEGSKA (reference sequence). The CDR3 contains 15 residues. The J segment lost 4 bases and the V segment lost 0 bases, leaving 7 bases of the junction unmatched. The CDR3 is CSARDDRAAADTQYF. The CDR3, as DNA: TGCAGTGCTAGAGATGACAGGGCGGCGGCAGATACGCAGTATTTT.

This clonotype was picked up many times. This chain uses TRBV7-2 with TRBJ2-5; no definite D call. In germline, CDR1 is SGHTA, CDR2 FQGNSA. The CDR3 consists of 13 residues. V dropped 5 bases and J dropped 0 bases, with 7 bases sitting between them. CDR3 bases: TGTGCCAGCAGCCTCGACTACCAAGAGACCCAGTACTTC. Protein sequence: CASSLDYQETQYF. The full variable domain, with the rest looked up from reference TRBV7-2 and TRBJ2-5, is GAGVSQSPSNKVTEKGKDVELRCDPISGHTALYWYRQSLGQGLEFLIYFQGNSAPDKSGLPSDRFSAERTGGSVSTLTIQRTQQEDSAVYLCASSLDYQETQYFGPGTRLLVL.

This clonotype was counted between two and nine times. This chain's CDR3 is CATSSDSYEQYF. The CDR3 DNA reads as TGTGCCACCAGCTCTGATTCCTACGAGCAGTACTTC. The V gene is TRBV15, the J gene TRBJ2-7; no clear D. CDR3 length equals 12 residues. The germline V gene encodes CDR1 LNHNV and CDR2 YYDKDF (reference sequence). The V end was cut by 5 bases, the J end by 1 base, with 6 bases between.

The chain has TRBV9 and TRBJ2-1, with 7 bases that match TRBD1. CDR1 is SGDLS, CDR2 YYNGEE, per germline. The CDR3 has 17 amino acids. The J segment lost 1 base and the V segment lost 0 bases, leaving 7 bases of the junction unmatched. CDR3 sequence reads: CASSVESGQRSYNEQFF. In nucleotides, the CDR3 is TGTGCCAGCAGCGTAGAGTCGGGACAGCGATCCTACAATGAGCAGTTCTTC.

Ten or more counts support this clonotype. The chain links TRBV5-1 to TRBJ2-3, with D perhaps TRBD2 (6 bases). With 1 base removed from V and 2 bases from J, the gap between germline ends came to 8 bases. This CDR3 spans 14 amino acids. Germline assignment: CDR1 SGHRS and CDR2 YFSETQ. CDR3 sequence: CASSLQDYTDTQYF. In DNA, the CDR3 is TGCGCCAGCAGCTTGCAGGACTACACAGATACGCAGTATTTT.

This chain connects TRBV5-1 to TRBJ2-7, with D unclear. V gave up 3 bases and J gave up 7 bases, with 8 bases separating them. The germline V gene has CDR1 SGHRS and CDR2 YFSETQ. The CDR3 consists of 11 residues. CDR3 protein: CASSSGLEQYF. Written as DNA, the CDR3 is TGCGCCAGCAGCTCCGGGCTGGAGCAGTACTTC.

There are many counts of this clonotype. This chain uses TRBV7-9 with TRBJ1-5; 7 bases fit TRBD1. Germline CDR1 and CDR2: SEHNR and FQNEAQ (reference sequence). This CDR3 has 16 amino acids. The ends lost 6 bases at V and 0 bases at J; junction bases unmatched: 8. Here the CDR3 reads CASSPKQGYSNQPQHF. The DNA for the CDR3 is TGTGCCAGCAGTCCAAAACAGGGGTATAGCAATCAGCCCCAGCATTTT.

The rearrangement uses TRBV5-1 and TRBJ2-4; the match to TRBD1 covers 8 bases. J gave up 2 bases and V 3 bases, and 7 bases lay outside the gene matches. Germline V gives CDR1 SGHRS, CDR2 YFSETQ. This CDR3 is 16 amino acids long. The CDR3 sequence is CASSSLTGGTKNIQYF. The CDR3 nucleotides are TGCGCCAGCAGCTCTCTCACAGGGGGGACCAAAAACATTCAGTACTTC.

The chain is built from TRBV7-9 and TRBJ1-5; D gene ambiguous. From germline, CDR1 is SEHNR and CDR2 FQNEAQ (reference sequence). Trimming took off 8 bases at V and 0 bases at J, with 5 bases between the two ends. The CDR3 loop spans 12 amino acids. The CDR3 DNA reads as TGTGCCAGCTCCGATAGCAATCAGCCCCAGCATTTT. This codes for CASSDSNQPQHF.

This clonotype came up many times. This chain links TRBV5-1 with TRBJ2-7; TRBD1 matches at 8 bases. Trimming cost V 3 bases and J 0 bases; bases outside gene matches: 5. CDR1 and CDR2 from the germline V gene are SGHRS and YFSETQ. The CDR3 totals 15 residues. The CDR3 loop reads CASSSKTGGSYEQYF. The CDR3 region has the DNA TGCGCCAGCAGCTCGAAAACAGGGGGCTCCTACGAGCAGTACTTC. Using reference TRBV5-1 and TRBJ2-7 for the parts outside the CDR3, the full variable domain is KAGVTQTPRYLIKTRGQQVTLSCSPISGHRSVSWYQQTPGQGLQFLFEYFSETQRNKGNFPGRFSGRQFSNSRSEMNVSTLELGDSALYLCASSSKTGGSYEQYFGPGTRLTVT.

This clonotype appeared many times. V and J are TRBV5-1 and TRBJ1-5, with 10 nucleotides matching TRBD1. From germline, CDR1 is SGHRS and CDR2 YFSETQ. The CDR3 is made up of 17 amino acids. Unmatched junction bases numbered 6, after V lost 0 bases and J lost 3 bases. The CDR3 nucleotides are TGCGCCAGCAGCTTGGGGACAGGGGGTTCGGCCAATCAGCCCCAGCATTTT. This codes for CASSLGTGGSANQPQHF.

This clonotype was detected only a few times. The V and J genes are TRBV11-2 and TRBJ1-5; D is perhaps TRBD1 (6 bases). The V gene lost 0 bases and the J gene lost 2 bases, with 8 bases spanning the gap. The germline gives CDR1 SGHAT, CDR2 FQNNGV. The CDR3 contains 15 residues. In DNA form, the CDR3 reads TGTGCCAGCAGCTTAGACAGGGGTGGCAATCAGCCCCAGCATTTT. Amino acid sequence: CASSLDRGGNQPQHF.

This clonotype was observed a few times. This sequence joins TRBV3-1 and TRBJ1-2; D is unresolved. V lost 2 bases and J 1 base, leaving 5 bases between the germline ends. Per the germline V gene, CDR1 is LGHDT and CDR2 is YNNKEL (reference sequence). This CDR3 contains 13 residues. CDR3 residues: CASSQRVNYGYTF. The CDR3 coding sequence is TGTGCCAGCAGCCAAAGGGTTAACTATGGCTACACCTTC.

This clonotype was seen more than once but under ten times. The gene calls are TRBV28 and TRBJ2-5; 8 bases fit TRBD2. V trimming: 3 bases; J trimming: 5 bases; junction bases outside the gene matches: 11. Germline CDR1 is MDHEN and CDR2 is SYDVKM. The CDR3 is 16 residues long. In DNA form, the CDR3 reads TGTGCCAGCAGTTTTAAATACGGGGGGGCCTCGGAGACCCAGTACTTC. This gives the protein CASSFKYGGASETQYF.

The rearrangement links TRBV3-1 to TRBJ1-2, with D unclear. Germline V CDR1 and CDR2: LGHDT, YNNKEL (reference sequence). Trimming took 5 bases from V and 6 from J, leaving 7 bases between them. The CDR3 is 11 residues long. In DNA form, the CDR3 reads TGTGCCAGCAGCTTAGCCCATGGCTACACCTTC. Amino acid sequence: CASSLAHGYTF.